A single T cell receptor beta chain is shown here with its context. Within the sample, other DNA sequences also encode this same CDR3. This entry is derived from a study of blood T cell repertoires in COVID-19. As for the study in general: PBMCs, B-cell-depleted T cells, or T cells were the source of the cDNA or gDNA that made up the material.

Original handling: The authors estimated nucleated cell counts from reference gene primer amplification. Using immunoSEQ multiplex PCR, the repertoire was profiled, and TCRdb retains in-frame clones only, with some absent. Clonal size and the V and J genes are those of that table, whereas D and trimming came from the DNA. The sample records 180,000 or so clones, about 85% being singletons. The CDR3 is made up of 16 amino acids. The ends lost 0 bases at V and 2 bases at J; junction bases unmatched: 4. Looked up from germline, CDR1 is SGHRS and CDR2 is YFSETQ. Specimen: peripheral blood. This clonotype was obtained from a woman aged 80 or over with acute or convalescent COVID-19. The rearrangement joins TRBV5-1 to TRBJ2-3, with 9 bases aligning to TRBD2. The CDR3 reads CASSLALAGNTDTQYF. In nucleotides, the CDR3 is TGCGCCAGCAGCTTGGCACTAGCGGGCAACACAGATACGCAGTATTTT.